Sequencing of this TCR beta chain was carried out in a study of T cell responses to AZD1222 COVID-19 vaccine. Generated by immunoSEQ multiplex PCR, the TCRdb table keeps only in-frame clones and is missing some. The table includes 100,000 or so clones, about four fifths detected once. Losses at the gene ends were 3 bases for V and 5 bases for J; bases not matched to a gene: 2. The CDR3 contains 14 residues. The V gene's germline CDR1 is LNHDA and CDR2 SQIVND (reference sequence). Sequences were derived from peripheral blood, sampled on day 0 of AZD1222 vaccination. This clonotype was sampled from an adult in good health. This chain connects TRBV19 to TRBJ2-7; TRBD2 matches at 12 bases. CDR3 amino acids: CASSMTSGGHEQYF. The DNA of the CDR3 is TGTGCCAGTAGTATGACTAGCGGGGGCCACGAGCAGTACTTC.